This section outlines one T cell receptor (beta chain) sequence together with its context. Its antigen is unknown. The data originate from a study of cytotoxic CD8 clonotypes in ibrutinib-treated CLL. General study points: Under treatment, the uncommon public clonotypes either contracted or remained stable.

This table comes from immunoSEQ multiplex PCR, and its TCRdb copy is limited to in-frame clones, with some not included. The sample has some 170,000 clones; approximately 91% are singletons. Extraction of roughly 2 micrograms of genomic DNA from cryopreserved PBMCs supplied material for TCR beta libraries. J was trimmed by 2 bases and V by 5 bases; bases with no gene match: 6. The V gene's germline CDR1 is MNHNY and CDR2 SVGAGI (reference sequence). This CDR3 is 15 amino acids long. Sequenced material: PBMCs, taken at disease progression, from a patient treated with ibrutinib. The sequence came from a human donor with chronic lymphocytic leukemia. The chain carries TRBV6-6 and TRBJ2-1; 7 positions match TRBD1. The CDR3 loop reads CASSRQGTTYNEQFF. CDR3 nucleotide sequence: TGTGCCAGCAGTCGACAGGGAACTACCTACAATGAGCAGTTCTTC.